Listed below are T cell receptor beta chains from one sample, sequenced in a study of beta chain features in type 1 diabetes. Clones were read by immunoSEQ multiplex PCR, and TCRdb kept only the in-frame ones, dropping some. The sample includes approximately 160,000 clones, over 9% of them seen just once. The specimen was central memory CD4+ T cells from blood. These receptor sequences come from a young man with type 1 diabetes. The CDR3 runs from the conserved cysteine through the conserved F or W. The order of the fields is clone size, J gene, V gene, D gene, CDR3 DNA, CDR3 protein. D genes are given only for firm matches. The size entry is marked missing in some rows and otherwise reads once, few, many or a size class.

>few|TRBJ2-1|TRBV9|TRBD2
TGTGCCAGCAGCGTAGACAGCGGGGTCTACAATGAGCAGTTCTTC
CASSVDSGVYNEQFF
>few|TRBJ2-2|TRBV27|NA
TGTGCCAGCTCGCAGGGTCGAACCGGGGAGCTGTTTTTT
CASSQGRTGELFF
>NA|TRBJ1-4|TRBV15|NA
TGTGCCACCAGCTTTCGGACAGTCAATGAAAAACTGTTTTTT
CATSFRTVNEKLFF
>NA|TRBJ1-2|TRBV27|NA
TGTGCCAGCAGTTTCCGCGCAGGGAACTATGGCTACACCTTC
CASSFRAGNYGYTF
>few|TRBJ2-7|TRBV7-2|NA
TGTGCCAGCAGCTTAGACTGGGCCCGGGGGTCCTACGAGCAGTACTTC
CASSLDWARGSYEQYF
>NA|TRBJ2-7|TRBV19|TRBD2
TGTGCCAGTAGTATCGTTTTGGGGGGGACCTACGAGCAGTACTTC
CASSIVLGGTYEQYF
>NA|TRBJ2-3|TRBV28|NA
TGTGCCAGCAGAGAGAGTACCACAGATACGCAGTATTTT
CASRESTTDTQYF
>NA|TRBJ2-3|TRBV28|NA
TGTGCCAGCTCCCCCCTCGAGGGGAGGCGGACAGATACGCAGTATTTT
CASSPLEGRRTDTQYF
>NA|TRBJ2-1|TRBV27|TRBD2
TGTGCCAGCAGGGCGTTAGCGGGAGGATTTTTCCAGTTCTTC
CASRALAGGFFQFF
>few|TRBJ2-5|TRBV5-6|NA
TGTGCCAGCACCTTCGGGGTGAAAGAGACCCAGTACTTC
CASTFGVKETQYF
>once|TRBJ1-1|TRBV27|NA
TGTGCCAGCAGTCCCCTTCCCCCTAGCACTGAAGCTTTCTTT
CASSPLPPSTEAFF
>NA|TRBJ2-5|TRBV28|TRBD1
TGTGCCAGCAGTTTTAACAGGGGGCAAGAGACCCAGTACTTC
CASSFNRGQETQYF
>few|TRBJ2-2|TRBV7-3|NA
TGTGCCAGCACCCTGGGGGGGGCAGGGAGCACCGGGGAGCTGTTTTTT
CASTLGGAGSTGELFF
>few|TRBJ2-3|TRBV27|TRBD2
TGTGCCAGCAGTTCGGGACTAGCGTTGACAGATACGCAGTATTTT
CASSSGLALTDTQYF
>NA|TRBJ2-3|TRBV5-1|TRBD2
TGCGCCAGCAGCTCTGGACTAGCGGGAGGCACAGATACGCAGTATTTT
CASSSGLAGGTDTQYF
>NA|TRBJ1-5|TRBV6-5|NA
TGTGCCAGCAGGAGGACAGCGTATAGCAATCAGCCCCAGCATTTT
CASRRTAYSNQPQHF
>few|TRBJ2-5|TRBV5-6|NA
TGTGCCAGCAGCCGGATGTTCAGGGGTCAAGAGACCCAGTACTTC
CASSRMFRGQETQYF
>NA|TRBJ2-3|TRBV5-6|NA
TGTGCCAGCAGCTTGGACGGGACAAGCTCCTCTACGCAGTATTTT
CASSLDGTSSSTQYF
>NA|TRBJ2-7|TRBV6-5|NA
TGTGCCAGCAGCCTAGAAACAGGGTCCCACGAGCAGTACTTC
CASSLETGSHEQYF
>NA|TRBJ2-2|TRBV11-1|TRBD1
TGTGCCAGCAGCGAAGGACAGGGGCTGAGCGGGGAGCTGTTTTTT
CASSEGQGLSGELFF
>few|TRBJ1-2|TRBV9|TRBD1
TGTGCCAGCAGCCCCCACCCACAGGGGAACTATGGCTACACCTTC
CASSPHPQGNYGYTF
>NA|TRBJ2-3|TRBV29-1|TRBD2
TGCAGCGTTGGGACTAGCGGGGGTCTCACAGATACGCAGTATTTT
CSVGTSGGLTDTQYF
>few|TRBJ1-1|TRBV27|NA
TGTGCCAGCAGGCCTACAGTGAACACTGAAGCTTTCTTT
CASRPTVNTEAFF
>few|TRBJ2-5|TRBV18|NA
TGTGCCAGCTCACCTACGACAGACCTCCAAGAGACCCAGTACTTC
CASSPTTDLQETQYF
>few|TRBJ1-5|TRBV28|NA
TGTGCCACCTCGAGATTGACCCAGCATTTT
CATSRLTQHF
>NA|TRBJ2-7|TRBV19|TRBD1
TGTGCCAGTAGCATATACGGGACAGGGAACTACGAGCAGTACTTC
CASSIYGTGNYEQYF
>NA|TRBJ2-5|TRBV2|NA
TGTGCCAGCAGTGACTCAGGCGAGGAGACCCAGTACTTC
CASSDSGEETQYF
>few|TRBJ2-4|TRBV6-6|TRBD2
TGTGCCAGCAGGACCAGCGGGAGGGCCCTTCAGTACTTC
CASRTSGRALQYF
>few|TRBJ2-1|TRBV29-1|TRBD2
TGCAGCGTGGGAGCGGGGGCAAGCTCCTACAATGAGCAGTTCTTC
CSVGAGASSYNEQFF